This record covers a single T cell receptor (beta chain). The CDR3 is made up of 14 amino acids. With 0 bases clipped from V and 7 bases from J, the junction kept 6 bases outside the gene matches. Germline CDR1 SGHRS, CDR2 YFSETQ. The data were taken from a study of blood T cell repertoires in COVID-19. Study in general: Material from acute and convalescent COVID-19 was sourced from the United States, Italy and Spain.

The method was immunoSEQ multiplex PCR; TCRdb's version includes in-frame clones alone and lacks a portion of them. The table has 200,000 to 250,000 clones, 84% seen once. Allocation to cohorts depended on clinical history reported by the participants. Either two negative PCRs, clearance, or symptom resolution qualified Cohort 3 donors as recovered. Source material: PBMCs or T cells enriched from blood (not recorded which). The clonotype originates from a man aged 60 to 69 who had recovered from COVID-19. The genes are TRBV5-1 and TRBJ1-1, with 7 bases fitting TRBD1. The DNA of the CDR3 is TGCGCCAGCAGCTTGGGTCAGGGGGTTGGTGAAGCTTTCTTT. The encoded protein is CASSLGQGVGEAFF.